This T cell receptor beta chain comes out of a study of technical replicates of blood from a handful of donors (TCRdb year 2017). CDR1 and CDR2, looked up from the germline V gene, are MGHRA and YSYEKL. Unmatched junction bases come to 8, with V trimmed by 6 bases and J by 5 bases. From the cysteine through the phenylalanine, the CDR3 covers 14 amino acids. Here the CDR3 DNA is all that survives: 42 bases in frame from base 1. As to this clone: The target of this receptor is not known. Base qualities are missing; no much larger clone stands one base away.

Receptor libraries were prepared by the immunoSEQ multiplex PCR assay. TCRdb's version of the immuneACCESS table is confined to in-frame rearrangements and falls short of the full clone set. An unresolved V gene accounts for under half of the shortfall where checked; the remainder is of unknown origin. Within this sample are some 100,000 clones, with 96% of them counted one time only. 0.21% of the sample goes to the ten largest clones. The V and J genes are TRBV4-1 and TRBJ2-7; 9 bases in the junction line up with TRBD1. The sample taken for sequencing was T cells isolated from PBMCs. The origin of this receptor is a human donor in good health. This receptor has the CDR3 CASSPGTGYHEQYF. The nucleotide sequence reads TGCGCCAGCAGTCCCGGGACAGGGTATCACGAGCAGTACTTC.